Below, 13 T cell receptor beta chains from the same sample are listed, as sequenced in a study of vaccination and CD4 T cells after COVID-19. For these TCRs, the target antigens are not known. Oncomine TCR Beta short-read sequencing was applied to DNA from cultured CD4+ T cells. TCRdb recomputed calls from the PCR reads with MiXCR, one row per CDR3 protein. The table has 20,000 or so distinct CDR3 sequences, around 55% seen once. The sample's treatment: roughly ten-day PBMC culture with coronavirus spike peptide pools or control peptides (ViraFEST assay). Sequenced sample: CD4+ T cells from blood, cultured in vitro. Every receptor here comes from a human donor who had recovered from COVID-19.

J is TRBJ2-1 and V is TRBV28, with D uncertain. The CDR3 loop spans 15 amino acids. Trimming took off 4 bases at V and 0 bases at J, with 10 bases between the two ends. Germline CDR1 MDHEN, CDR2 SYDVKM. The CDR3 coding sequence is TGTGCCAGCAGTTCAGGCCCGGGCTCCTACAATGAGCAGTTCTTC. Translated, it gives CASSSGPGSYNEQFF.

The V gene is TRBV6-1, the J gene TRBJ1-6; unclear D gene. This CDR3 has 14 residues. Germline V gives CDR1 MNHNS, CDR2 SASEGT. V was cut by 7 bases and J by 6 bases, with 13 bases left in between. For the CDR3, the DNA is TGTGCCAGCACCCGACTCGGGCGTAATTCACCCCTCCACTTT. Translating gives CASTRLGRNSPLHF.

The J gene is TRBJ1-5, the V gene TRBV4-1, with D possibly matching TRBD1 (5 bases). Germline CDR1 reads MGHRA; CDR2 reads YSYEKL. This CDR3 has 17 amino acids. Trimming removed 2 bases at V and 3 bases at J, with 17 bases between. This chain's CDR3 is CASSQPGTLLFNQPQHF. Written as DNA, the CDR3 is TGCGCCAGCAGCCAACCCGGGACTCTCCTATTCAATCAGCCCCAGCATTTT.

The CDR3 here is CASGTGGNTGELFF. In DNA, the CDR3 is TGTGCCAGCGGGACAGGGGGAAACACCGGGGAGCTGTTTTTT. The V and J genes are TRBV6-1 and TRBJ2-2; TRBD1 aligns across 11 bases. CDR3 length: 14 residues. Germline-derived CDR1 and CDR2 are MNHNS and SASEGT. V trimming: 8 bases; J trimming: 2 bases; junction bases outside the gene matches: 1.

V gene TRBV7-9 combines with J gene TRBJ1-2, with D possibly TRBD1 on 5 matching bases. The CDR3 covers 16 residues. Trimming shortened V by 3 bases and J by 4 bases, and 18 bases separated the two germline ends. Germline V gene data show CDR1 as SEHNR and CDR2 as FQNEAQ (reference sequence). The CDR3 spells CASSFRGDYGSYGYTF. DNA for the CDR3: TGTGCCAGCAGCTTTCGGGGCGACTACGGATCCTATGGCTACACCTTC. The variable domain in full, completed from reference TRBV7-9 and TRBJ1-2, reads DTGVSQNPRHKITKRGQNVTFRCDPISEHNRLYWYRQTLGQGPEFLTYFQNEAQLEKSRLLSDRFSAERPKGSFSTLEIQRTEQGDSAMYLCASSFRGDYGSYGYTFGSGTRLTVV.

This rearrangement joins TRBV24-1 to TRBJ2-3; weak D call: TRBD1 (5 bases). Per germline, CDR1 KGHDR and CDR2 SFDVKD. V lost 1 base and J 4 bases, leaving 14 bases between the germline ends. The CDR3 consists of 16 residues. The chain's CDR3 is CATSDFTQGEADTQYF. The DNA for the CDR3 is TGTGCCACCAGTGATTTTACGCAGGGCGAGGCAGATACGCAGTATTTT.

This clonotype was detected a few times. V usage is TRBV15 and J usage is TRBJ1-5; 9 bases match TRBD1. With 5 bases clipped from V and 4 bases from J, the junction kept 15 bases outside the gene matches. Germline CDR1 LNHNV, CDR2 YYDKDF (reference sequence). The CDR3 extends over 18 amino acids. CDR3 residues: CATSDELKQGALNQPQHF. The CDR3 nucleotides are TGTGCCACCAGCGACGAACTAAAACAGGGGGCTCTAAATCAGCCCCAGCATTTT.

This sequence joins TRBV29-1 and TRBJ1-2, with D unresolved. Germline CDR1 and CDR2: SQVTM and ANQGSEA. V lost 4 bases, J lost 4 bases, and 10 bases lay in between. CDR3 length: 12 amino acids. DNA for the CDR3: TGCAGCGTTGGAAACGGCCCCTATGGCTACACCTTC. Residues: CSVGNGPYGYTF.

This clonotype was seen a single time. CDR3 in amino acids: CASSVWIPGLSNTEAFF. The CDR3 nucleotides are TGTGCCAGCTCCGTCTGGATACCGGGACTTTCGAACACTGAAGCTTTCTTT. The V gene is TRBV6-1, the J gene TRBJ1-1, with D maybe TRBD1 (5 bases). Deletions cut 8 bases from V and 1 base from J, with 23 bases between. This CDR3 has 17 residues. Germline CDR1 is MNHNS and CDR2 is SASEGT.

The genes are TRBV7-2 and TRBJ1-1; TRBD1 aligns across 7 bases. Germline CDR1 is SGHTA and CDR2 is FQGNSA. The V gene end was trimmed by 5 bases and the J gene end by 3 bases; junction bases not matched to a gene: 3. The CDR3 covers 13 residues. CDR3 in DNA: TGTGCCAGCAGCCCAGGGACAGACACTGAAGCTTTCTTT. It specifies CASSPGTDTEAFF.

This rearrangement joins TRBV30 to TRBJ2-7; possibly TRBD1 for D (5 bases). Trimming pared 1 base from V and 3 bases from J, leaving 22 bases between. Germline CDR1 is GTSNPN and CDR2 is SVGIG (reference sequence). CDR3 length equals 17 residues. The CDR3 DNA is TGTGCCTGGAGTGGCCTTAATAGGGGCCGACCCATCTACGAGCAGTACTTC. Residues: CAWSGLNRGRPIYEQYF.

This clonotype was observed a handful of times. V is TRBV4-2 and J is TRBJ1-1; possibly TRBD1 for D (5 bases). The V and J ends lost 0 bases and 1 base respectively, with 9 bases between them. The CDR3 length is 15 residues. Per the germline V gene, CDR1 is LGHNA and CDR2 is YNFKEQ. CDR3 sequence (DNA): TGTGCCAGCAGCCAAGATCAAGGACAGAACACTGAAGCTTTCTTT. Encoded protein: CASSQDQGQNTEAFF.

This chain uses TRBV20-1 with TRBJ2-7; either TRBD1 or TRBD2 may supply D (5 bases each). Germline V gene lookup returns CDR1 DFQATT and CDR2 SNEGSKA (reference sequence). Trimming stripped 0 bases from V and 2 bases from J, with 11 bases between. This CDR3 has 14 amino acids. CDR3 sequence reads: CSARDTQGPYEQYF. The CDR3 DNA reads as TGCAGTGCTAGAGATACGCAGGGACCCTACGAGCAGTACTTC.